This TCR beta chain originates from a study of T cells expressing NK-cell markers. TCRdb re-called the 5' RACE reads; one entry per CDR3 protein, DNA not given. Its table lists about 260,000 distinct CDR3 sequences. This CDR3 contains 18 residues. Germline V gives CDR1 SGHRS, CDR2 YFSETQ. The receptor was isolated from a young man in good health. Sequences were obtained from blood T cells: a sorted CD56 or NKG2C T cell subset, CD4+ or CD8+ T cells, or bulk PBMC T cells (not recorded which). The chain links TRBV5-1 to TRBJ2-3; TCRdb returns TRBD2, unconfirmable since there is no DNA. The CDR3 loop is CASSLGASGSASTDTQYF.